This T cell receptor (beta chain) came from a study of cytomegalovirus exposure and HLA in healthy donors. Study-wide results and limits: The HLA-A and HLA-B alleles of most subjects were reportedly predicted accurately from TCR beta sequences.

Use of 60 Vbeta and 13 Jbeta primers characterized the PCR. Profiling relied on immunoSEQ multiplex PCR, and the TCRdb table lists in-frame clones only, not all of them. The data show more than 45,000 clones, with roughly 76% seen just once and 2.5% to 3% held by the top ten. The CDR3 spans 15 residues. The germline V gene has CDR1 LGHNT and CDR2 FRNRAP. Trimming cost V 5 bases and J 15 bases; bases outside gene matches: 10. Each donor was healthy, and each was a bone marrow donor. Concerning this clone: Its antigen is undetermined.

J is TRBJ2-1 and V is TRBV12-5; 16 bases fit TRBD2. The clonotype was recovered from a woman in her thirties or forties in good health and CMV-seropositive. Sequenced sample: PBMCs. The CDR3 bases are TGTGCTAGTGGTCGATCGGGACTAGCGGGGGGGAGGGCGTTCTTC. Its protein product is CASGRSGLAGGRAFF.